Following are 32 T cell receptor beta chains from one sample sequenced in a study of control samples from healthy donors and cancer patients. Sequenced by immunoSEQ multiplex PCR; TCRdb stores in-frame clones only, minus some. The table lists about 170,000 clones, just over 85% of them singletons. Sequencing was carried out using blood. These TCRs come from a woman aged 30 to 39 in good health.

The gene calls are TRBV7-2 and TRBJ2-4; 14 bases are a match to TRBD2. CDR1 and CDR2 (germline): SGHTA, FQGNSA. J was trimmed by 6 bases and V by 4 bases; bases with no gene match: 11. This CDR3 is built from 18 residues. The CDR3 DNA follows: TGTGCCAGCAGCTCCATCCGGACTAGCGGGGGGCCGGGAAACATTCAGTACTTC. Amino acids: CASSSIRTSGGPGNIQYF.

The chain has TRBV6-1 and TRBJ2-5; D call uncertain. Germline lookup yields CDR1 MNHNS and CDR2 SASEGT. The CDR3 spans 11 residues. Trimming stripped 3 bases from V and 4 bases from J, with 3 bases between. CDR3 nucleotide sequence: TGTGCCAGCAGTGATCGAGAGACCCAGTACTTC. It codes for CASSDRETQYF.

CDR3 coding DNA: TGTGCCAGTAGGGGACAGGCCTCTGGAAACACCATATATTTT. Amino acid sequence: CASRGQASGNTIYF. V and J are TRBV19 and TRBJ1-3, with 8 nucleotides matching TRBD1. V shed 6 bases and J 0 bases; nucleotides not matched to a gene: 1. CDR1 and CDR2 from the germline V gene are LNHDA and SQIVND (reference sequence). The CDR3 extends over 14 amino acids.

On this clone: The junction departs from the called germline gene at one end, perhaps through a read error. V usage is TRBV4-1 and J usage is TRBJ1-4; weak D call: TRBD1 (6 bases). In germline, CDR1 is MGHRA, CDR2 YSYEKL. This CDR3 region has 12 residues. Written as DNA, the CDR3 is TGCGCCAGCAGCCAAGGGGGGGGCAGGCAGATTTTT. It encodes CASSQGGGRQIF.

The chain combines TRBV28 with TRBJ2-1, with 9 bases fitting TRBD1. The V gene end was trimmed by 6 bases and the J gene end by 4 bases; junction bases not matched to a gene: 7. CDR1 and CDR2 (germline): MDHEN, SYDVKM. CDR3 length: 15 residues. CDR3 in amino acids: CASSLQGARYNEQFF. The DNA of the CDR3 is TGTGCCAGCAGCTTACAGGGGGCAAGGTACAATGAGCAGTTCTTC.

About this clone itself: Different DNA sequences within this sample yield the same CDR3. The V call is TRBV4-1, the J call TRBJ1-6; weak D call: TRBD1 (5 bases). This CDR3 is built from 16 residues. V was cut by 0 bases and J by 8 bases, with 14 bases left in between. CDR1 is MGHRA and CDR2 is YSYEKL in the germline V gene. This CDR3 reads CASSQEGRGFDSPLHF. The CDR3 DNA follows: TGCGCCAGCAGCCAAGAGGGGCGGGGGTTCGATTCACCCCTCCACTTT.

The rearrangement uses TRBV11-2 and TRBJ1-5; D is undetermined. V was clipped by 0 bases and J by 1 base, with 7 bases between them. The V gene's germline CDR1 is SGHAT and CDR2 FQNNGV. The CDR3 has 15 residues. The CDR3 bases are TGTGCCAGCAGCTTAGATTCCCTGAGCAATCAGCCCCAGCATTTT. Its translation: CASSLDSLSNQPQHF.

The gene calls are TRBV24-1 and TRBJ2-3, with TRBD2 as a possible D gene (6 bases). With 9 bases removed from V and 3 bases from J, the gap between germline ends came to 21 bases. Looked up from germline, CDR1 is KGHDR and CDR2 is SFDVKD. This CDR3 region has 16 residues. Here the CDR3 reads CATGGVSATETDTQYF. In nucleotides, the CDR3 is TGTGCCACCGGAGGGGTTTCGGCCACAGAAACAGATACGCAGTATTTT.

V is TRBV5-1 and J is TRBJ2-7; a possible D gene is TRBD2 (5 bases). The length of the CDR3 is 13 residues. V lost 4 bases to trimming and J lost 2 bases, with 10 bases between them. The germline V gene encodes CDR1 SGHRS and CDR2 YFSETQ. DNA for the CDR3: TGCGCCAGCAGCCCATCCGGGGCCTACGAGCAGTACTTC. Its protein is CASSPSGAYEQYF.

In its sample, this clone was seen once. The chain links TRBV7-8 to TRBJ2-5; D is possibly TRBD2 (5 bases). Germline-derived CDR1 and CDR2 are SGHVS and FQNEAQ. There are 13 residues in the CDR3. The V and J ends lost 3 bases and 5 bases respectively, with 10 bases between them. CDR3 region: CASSFLVAETQYF. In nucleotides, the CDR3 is TGTGCCAGCAGCTTTTTGGTAGCGGAGACCCAGTACTTC.

The CDR3 spells CASSIQGALDQPQHF. The CDR3 nucleotides are TGTGCCAGCAGCATCCAGGGGGCTTTGGATCAGCCCCAGCATTTT. This sequence joins TRBV5-6 and TRBJ1-5; TRBD1 matches 8 bases. V was pared by 4 bases and J by 5 bases, with 8 bases of the junction left unmatched. The germline V gene encodes CDR1 SGHDT and CDR2 YYEEEE. The CDR3 runs to 15 residues. Supplemented by reference TRBV5-6 and TRBJ1-5, the full variable domain reads DAGVTQSPTHLIKTRGQQVTLRCSPKSGHDTVSWYQQALGQGPQFIFQYYEEEERQRGNFPDRFSGHQFPNYSSELNVNALLLGDSALYLCASSIQGALDQPQHFGDGTRLSIL.

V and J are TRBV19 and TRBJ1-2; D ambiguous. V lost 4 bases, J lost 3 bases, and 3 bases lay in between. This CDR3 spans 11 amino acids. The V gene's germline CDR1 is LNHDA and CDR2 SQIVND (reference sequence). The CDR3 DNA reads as TGTGCCAGTAGTAGGGACTATGGCTACACCTTC. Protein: CASSRDYGYTF.

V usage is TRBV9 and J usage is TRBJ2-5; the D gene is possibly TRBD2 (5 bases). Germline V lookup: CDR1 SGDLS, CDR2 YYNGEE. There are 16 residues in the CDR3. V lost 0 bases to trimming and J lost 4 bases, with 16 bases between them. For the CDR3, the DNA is TGTGCCAGCAGCGTAGGCTCGACATTAGGAGGAGAGACCCAGTACTTC. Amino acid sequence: CASSVGSTLGGETQYF.

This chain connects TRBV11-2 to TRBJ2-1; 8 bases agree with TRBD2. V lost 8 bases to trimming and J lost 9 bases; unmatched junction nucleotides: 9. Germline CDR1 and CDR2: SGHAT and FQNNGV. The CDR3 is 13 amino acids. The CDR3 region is CASRRAGVVEQFF. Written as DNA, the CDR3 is TGTGCCAGCCGTCGAGCGGGAGTGGTTGAGCAGTTCTTC.

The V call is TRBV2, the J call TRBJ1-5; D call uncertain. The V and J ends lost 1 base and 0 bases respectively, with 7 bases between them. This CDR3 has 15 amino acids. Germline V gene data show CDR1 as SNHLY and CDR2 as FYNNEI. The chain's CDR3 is CASSEGGHSNQPQHF. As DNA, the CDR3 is TGTGCCAGCAGTGAAGGCGGCCATAGCAATCAGCCCCAGCATTTT.

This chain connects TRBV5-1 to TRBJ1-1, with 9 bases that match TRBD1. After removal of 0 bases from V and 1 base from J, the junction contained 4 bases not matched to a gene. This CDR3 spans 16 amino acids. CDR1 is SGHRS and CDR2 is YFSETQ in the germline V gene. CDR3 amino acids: CASSLDGTGRNTEAFF. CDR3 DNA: TGCGCCAGCAGCTTGGACGGGACAGGGAGGAACACTGAAGCTTTCTTT. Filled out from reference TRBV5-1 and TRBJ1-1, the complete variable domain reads KAGVTQTPRYLIKTRGQQVTLSCSPISGHRSVSWYQQTPGQGLQFLFEYFSETQRNKGNFPGRFSGRQFSNSRSEMNVSTLELGDSALYLCASSLDGTGRNTEAFFGQGTRLTVV.

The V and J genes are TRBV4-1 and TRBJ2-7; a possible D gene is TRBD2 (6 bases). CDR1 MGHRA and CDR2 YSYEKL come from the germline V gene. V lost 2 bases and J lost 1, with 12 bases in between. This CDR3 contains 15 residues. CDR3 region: CASSQLGTPSYEQYF. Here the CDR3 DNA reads TGCGCCAGCAGCCAACTCGGGACTCCTTCCTACGAGCAGTACTTC.

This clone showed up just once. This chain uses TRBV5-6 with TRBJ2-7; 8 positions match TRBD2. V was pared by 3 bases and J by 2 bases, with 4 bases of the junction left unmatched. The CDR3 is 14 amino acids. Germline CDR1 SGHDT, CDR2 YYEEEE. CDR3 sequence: CASSSDGGAYEQYV. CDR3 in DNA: TGTGCCAGCAGCTCAGACGGGGGGGCCTACGAGCAGTACGTC.

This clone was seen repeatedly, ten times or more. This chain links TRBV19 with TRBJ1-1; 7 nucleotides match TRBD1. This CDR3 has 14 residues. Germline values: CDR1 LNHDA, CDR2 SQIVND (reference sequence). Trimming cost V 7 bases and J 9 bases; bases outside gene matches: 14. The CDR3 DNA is TGTGCCAGTACCCAAACCGGGGACAGCGAAAAAGCTTTCTTT. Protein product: CASTQTGDSEKAFF.

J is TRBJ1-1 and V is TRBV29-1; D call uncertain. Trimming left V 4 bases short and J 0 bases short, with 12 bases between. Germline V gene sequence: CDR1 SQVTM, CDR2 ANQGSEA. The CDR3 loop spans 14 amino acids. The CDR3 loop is CSVAGSYMNTEAFF. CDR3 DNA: TGCAGCGTTGCGGGGAGCTACATGAACACTGAAGCTTTCTTT. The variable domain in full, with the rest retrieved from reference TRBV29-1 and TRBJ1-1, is SAVISQKPSRDICQRGTSLTIQCQVDSQVTMMFWYRQQPGQSLTLIATANQGSEATYESGFVIDKFPISRPNLTFSTLTVSNMSPEDSSIYLCSVAGSYMNTEAFFGQGTRLTVV.

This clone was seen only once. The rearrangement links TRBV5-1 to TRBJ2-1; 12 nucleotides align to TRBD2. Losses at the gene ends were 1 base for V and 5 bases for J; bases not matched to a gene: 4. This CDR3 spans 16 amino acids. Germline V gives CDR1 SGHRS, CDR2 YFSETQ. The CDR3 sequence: CASSLLGLAGHNEQFF. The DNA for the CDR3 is TGCGCCAGCAGCTTGTTGGGACTAGCGGGCCACAATGAGCAGTTCTTC.

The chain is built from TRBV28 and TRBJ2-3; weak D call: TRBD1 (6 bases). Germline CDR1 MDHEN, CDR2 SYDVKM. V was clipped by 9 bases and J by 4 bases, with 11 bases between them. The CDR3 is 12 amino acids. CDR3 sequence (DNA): TGTGCCAGTAACACAGGGCCAGATACGCAGTATTTT. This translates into CASNTGPDTQYF.

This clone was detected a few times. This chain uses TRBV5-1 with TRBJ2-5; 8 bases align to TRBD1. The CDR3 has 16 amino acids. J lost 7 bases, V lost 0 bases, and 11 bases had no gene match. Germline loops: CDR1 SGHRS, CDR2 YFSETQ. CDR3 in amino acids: CASSLAPGGDIGTQYF. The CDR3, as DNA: TGCGCCAGCAGCTTGGCCCCAGGGGGCGACATAGGGACCCAGTACTTC.

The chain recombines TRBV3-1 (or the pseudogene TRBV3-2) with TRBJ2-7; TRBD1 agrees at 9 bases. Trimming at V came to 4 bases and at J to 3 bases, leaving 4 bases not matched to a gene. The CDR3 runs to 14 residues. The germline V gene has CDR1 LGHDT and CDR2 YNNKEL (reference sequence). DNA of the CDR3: TGTGCCAGCAGCCCGGGACAGGGAGGCTACGAGCAGTACTTC. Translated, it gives CASSPGQGGYEQYF.

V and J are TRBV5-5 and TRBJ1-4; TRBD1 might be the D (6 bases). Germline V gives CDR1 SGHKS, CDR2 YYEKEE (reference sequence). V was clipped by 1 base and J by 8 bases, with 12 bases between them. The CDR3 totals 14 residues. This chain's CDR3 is CASSLSPGGEKLFF. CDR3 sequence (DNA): TGTGCCAGCAGCTTGTCCCCCGGGGGCGAAAAACTGTTTTTT.

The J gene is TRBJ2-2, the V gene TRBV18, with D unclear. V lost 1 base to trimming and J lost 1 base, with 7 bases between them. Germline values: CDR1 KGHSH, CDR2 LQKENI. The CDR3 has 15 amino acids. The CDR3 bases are TGTGCCAGCTCACCACAGGGTGTGAACACCGGGGAGCTGTTTTTT. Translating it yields CASSPQGVNTGELFF.

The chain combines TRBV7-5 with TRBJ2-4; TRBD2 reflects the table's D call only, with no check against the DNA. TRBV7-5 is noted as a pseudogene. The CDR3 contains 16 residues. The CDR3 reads CVRSATGTSRKNIQYF. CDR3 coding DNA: TGTGTCAGAAGCGCCACCGGGACTAGCCGGAAAAACATTCAGTACTTC.

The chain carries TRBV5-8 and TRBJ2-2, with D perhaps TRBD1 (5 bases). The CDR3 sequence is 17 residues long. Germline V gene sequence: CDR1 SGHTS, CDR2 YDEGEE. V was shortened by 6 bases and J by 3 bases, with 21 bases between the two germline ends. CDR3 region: CASKNLVKDTDTGELFF. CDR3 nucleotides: TGTGCCAGCAAAAATCTAGTAAAGGACACAGACACCGGGGAGCTGTTTTTT. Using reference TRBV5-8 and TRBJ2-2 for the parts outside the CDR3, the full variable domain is EAGVTQSPTHLIKTRGQQATLRCSPISGHTSVYWYQQALGLGLQFLLWYDEGEERNRGNFPPRFSGRQFPNYSSELNVNALELEDSALYLCASKNLVKDTDTGELFFGEGSRLTVL.

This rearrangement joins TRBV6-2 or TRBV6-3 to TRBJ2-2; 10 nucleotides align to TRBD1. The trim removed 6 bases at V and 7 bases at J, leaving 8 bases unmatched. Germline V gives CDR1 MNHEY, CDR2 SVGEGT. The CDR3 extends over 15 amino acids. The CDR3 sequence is CASSPDRGQIGELFF. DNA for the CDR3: TGTGCCAGCAGCCCCGACAGGGGGCAGATCGGGGAGCTGTTTTTT.

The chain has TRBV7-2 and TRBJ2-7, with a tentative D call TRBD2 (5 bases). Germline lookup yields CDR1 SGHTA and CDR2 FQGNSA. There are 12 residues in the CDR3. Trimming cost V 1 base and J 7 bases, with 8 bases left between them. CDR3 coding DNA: TGTGCCAGCAGCTTAGGACTATCAGAGCAGTACGTC. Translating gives CASSLGLSEQYV.

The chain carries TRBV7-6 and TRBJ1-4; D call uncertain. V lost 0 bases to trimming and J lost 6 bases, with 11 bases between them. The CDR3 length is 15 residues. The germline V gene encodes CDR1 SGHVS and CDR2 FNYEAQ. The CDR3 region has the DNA TGTGCCAGCAGCTTAGCAGGTTTGAAGGATGAAAAACTGTTTTTT. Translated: CASSLAGLKDEKLFF.

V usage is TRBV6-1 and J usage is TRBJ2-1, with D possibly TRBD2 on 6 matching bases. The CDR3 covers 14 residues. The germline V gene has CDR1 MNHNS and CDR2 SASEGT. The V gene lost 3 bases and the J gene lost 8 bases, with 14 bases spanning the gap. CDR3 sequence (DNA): TGTGCCAGCAGTGATAGCGGATTTAGGGATGAGCAGTTCTTC. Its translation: CASSDSGFRDEQFF.